This TCR beta chain comes out of a study of blood T cell repertoires in COVID-19. As for the study in general: Researchers got acute and convalescent COVID-19 samples from the United States, Italy and Spain. PBMCs, B-cell-depleted T cells, or T cells provided the cDNA or gDNA that made up the material.

Germline CDR1 SNHLY, CDR2 FYNNEI. J gave up 7 bases and V 7 bases, and 18 bases lay outside the gene matches. The CDR3 runs to 18 residues. As processed by the authors: Reference gene primer amplification in the assay estimated nucleated cell counts. Data came from immunoSEQ multiplex PCR; TCRdb stores just in-frame clones and leaves some out. V and J calls and clone size are copied from that table; D and trimming were computed from the DNA. Seen here are approximately 280,000 clones, around 84% observed once, and the top ten hold around 5%. This receptor was identified in a man aged 40-49 years who had been exposed to COVID-19. The V and J genes are TRBV2 and TRBJ2-1, with 11 bases that match TRBD2. Sequencing input: PBMCs or T cells enriched from blood (not recorded which). CDR3 loop: CASTDDTSGSVVGNEQFF. For the CDR3, the DNA is TGTGCCAGCACCGATGATACTAGCGGGAGTGTGGTGGGGAATGAGCAGTTCTTC.